Shown below are 16 T cell receptor beta chains from a single sample sequenced in a study of cytomegalovirus exposure and HLA in healthy donors. Use of 60 Vbeta and 13 Jbeta primers characterized the PCR. Sequencing was performed with immunoSEQ multiplex PCR; in TCRdb, only in-frame clones are kept and a portion is missing. The sample lists just over 95,000 clones, about 81% occurring once. Sequencing used PBMCs. The receptors derive from a woman in her forties in good health and CMV-seropositive.

This clone came up a few times. V gene TRBV27 combines with J gene TRBJ2-3; 7 nucleotides align to TRBD2. Germline CDR1 MNHEY, CDR2 SMNVEV (reference sequence). CDR3 length equals 11 residues. J was trimmed by 4 bases and V by 8 bases; bases with no gene match: 0. The CDR3 is CASRGADTQYF. CDR3 nucleotides: TGTGCCAGCCGGGGGGCAGATACGCAGTATTTT.

This clone was counted only a few times. The chain employs TRBV4-2 and TRBJ2-3; 8 bases are a match to TRBD2. Trimming cost V 2 bases and J 2 bases; bases outside gene matches: 3. CDR1 and CDR2 (germline): LGHNA, YNFKEQ. The CDR3 runs 15 residues. CDR3 in amino acids: CASSQQAGVTDTQYF. Written as DNA, the CDR3 is TGTGCCAGCAGCCAACAAGCGGGGGTCACAGATACGCAGTATTTT.

V and J are TRBV28 and TRBJ2-6; D is unresolved. CDR3 size: 14 residues. From germline, CDR1 is MDHEN and CDR2 SYDVKM. V was shortened by 10 bases and J by 4 bases, with 14 bases between the two germline ends. The chain's CDR3 is CATSIMWGANVLTF. The DNA of the CDR3 is TGTGCCACGAGCATAATGTGGGGGGCCAACGTCCTGACTTTC. Based on the CDR3 plus reference TRBV28 and TRBJ2-6, the full variable domain is DVKVTQSSRYLVKRTGEKVFLECVQDMDHENMFWYRQDPGLGLRLIYFSYDVKMKEKGDIPEGYSVSREKKERFSLILESASTNQTSMYLCATSIMWGANVLTFGAGSRLTVL.

This chain joins TRBV27 and TRBJ2-2, with a weak D call TRBD2 (5 bases). V lost 2 bases to trimming and J lost 2 bases, with 15 bases between them. The germline CDR1 and CDR2 sequences are MNHEY and SMNVEV (reference sequence). The CDR3 covers 17 residues. The CDR3 bases are TGTGCCAGCAGTTTAAAGGCTCTGGACTCCAACACCGGGGAGCTGTTTTTT. Its protein is CASSLKALDSNTGELFF.

The DNA of the CDR3 is TGTGCCAGCAGTAAGAGGACAGGGGGCGGCAATCAGCCCCAGCATTTT. Residues: CASSKRTGGGNQPQHF. The chain combines TRBV27 with TRBJ1-5, with 11 bases aligning to TRBD1. With 5 bases clipped from V and 2 bases from J, the junction kept 5 bases outside the gene matches. The CDR3 runs 16 residues. CDR1 MNHEY and CDR2 SMNVEV come from the germline V gene (reference sequence).

The rearrangement joins TRBV5-1 to TRBJ2-3, with 14 bases that match TRBD2. The CDR3 length is 16 residues. With V trimmed by 4 bases and J by 5 bases, 6 bases remained unmatched. In germline, CDR1 is SGHRS, CDR2 YFSETQ. CDR3 coding DNA: TGCGCCAGCAGCCTACAGACTAGCGGGAGGGAAGATACGCAGTATTTT. As protein: CASSLQTSGREDTQYF.

This chain uses TRBV21-1 with TRBJ2-2; the D segment call TRBD2 is taken from the table without a DNA check. TRBV21-1 is deemed a pseudogene. The CDR3 is 16 residues long. The CDR3 loop reads CASSKGGVKDTGELFF. The CDR3 nucleotides are TGTGCCAGCAGCAAAGGGGGGGTAAAGGACACCGGGGAGCTGTTTTTT.

On this clone itself: Other DNA sequences within the sample encode an identical CDR3. The rearrangement links TRBV6-5 to TRBJ2-1; TRBD2 might be the D (5 bases). This CDR3 region has 13 residues. Trimming shortened V by 6 bases and J by 0 bases, and 6 bases separated the two germline ends. Germline lookup yields CDR1 MNHEY and CDR2 SVGAGI. The CDR3 protein is CASSRDSYNEQFF. CDR3 nucleotides: TGTGCCAGCAGCCGGGACTCCTACAATGAGCAGTTCTTC.

The sample holds a few counts of this clone. V gene TRBV10-1 combines with J gene TRBJ2-7; possibly TRBD1 for D (6 bases). Germline V gene sequence: CDR1 WNHNN, CDR2 SYGVQD (reference sequence). This CDR3 is built from 16 residues. The V end lost 6 bases, the J end lost 4 bases, and 22 bases lay between the germline ends. The CDR3 sequence is CASSPTSGTRIYEQYF. CDR3 sequence (DNA): TGCGCCAGCAGCCCAACTTCCGGGACAAGAATATACGAGCAGTACTTC.

The chain recombines TRBV10-3 with TRBJ2-1; D possibly corresponds to TRBD2 (6 bases). Looked up from germline, CDR1 is ENHRY and CDR2 is SYGVKD. V shed 3 bases and J shed 5 bases, with 17 bases lying between them. The CDR3 totals 16 residues. CDR3 bases: TGTGCCATCAGTGATGGGGTAAGAGGAGGGGACAATGAGCAGTTCTTC. Amino acids: CAISDGVRGGDNEQFF.

This clone was found a few times. The chain combines TRBV5-1 with TRBJ2-1; D gene unclear. The V and J ends lost 0 bases and 2 bases respectively, with 6 bases between them. This CDR3 contains 14 residues. Germline V gives CDR1 SGHRS, CDR2 YFSETQ. In nucleotides, the CDR3 is TGCGCCAGCAGCTTGGCGGGTACCTACAATGAGCAGTTCTTC. This gives the protein CASSLAGTYNEQFF.

Concerning this clone itself: The junction departs from the called germline gene at one end, perhaps through a read error. The genes are TRBV20-1 and TRBJ2-7; tentative D call: TRBD2 (6 bases). The germline V gene encodes CDR1 DFQATT and CDR2 SNEGSKA (reference sequence). There are 11 residues in the CDR3. The CDR3 DNA reads as TGCAGTGCTAGATCTGGGGACTTTAGGGACTTC. Its protein is CSARSGDFRDF.

The chain recombines TRBV29-1 with TRBJ2-7, with TRBD2 as a possible D gene (6 bases). Per the germline V gene, CDR1 is SQVTM and CDR2 is ANQGSEA. V lost 5 bases and J lost 6, with 14 bases in between. The CDR3 loop spans 12 amino acids. The CDR3 bases are TGCAGCGTTCACACCGGGACTCTCGAGCAGTACTTC. Protein sequence: CSVHTGTLEQYF.

J is TRBJ2-2 and V is TRBV5-8, with D hard to call. The CDR3 runs 17 residues. The V gene's germline CDR1 is SGHTS and CDR2 YDEGEE. Trimming shortened V by 1 base and J by 4 bases, and 17 bases separated the two germline ends. CDR3 DNA: TGTGCCAGCAGCTTGATGCAGGTTTCTTTTAGCACCGGGGAGCTGTTTTTT. Its protein is CASSLMQVSFSTGELFF.

The chain joins TRBV5-6 to TRBJ2-7, with TRBD2 matching over 12 bases. The trim removed 1 base at V and 5 bases at J, leaving 4 bases unmatched. This CDR3 contains 15 residues. Germline loops: CDR1 SGHDT, CDR2 YYEEEE. CDR3 nucleotides: TGTGCCAGCAGCTTGACTAGCGGGAGGAACCACGAGCAGTACTTC. Protein sequence: CASSLTSGRNHEQYF.

The rearrangement links TRBV28 to TRBJ1-1; 8 bases match TRBD1. The CDR3 consists of 14 residues. V gave up 7 bases and J gave up 1 base; unmatched junction bases: 5. Germline CDR1 reads MDHEN; CDR2 reads SYDVKM. DNA for the CDR3: TGTGCCAGCACCGTAGGACAGGGGAACACTGAAGCTTTCTTT. This gives the protein CASTVGQGNTEAFF.